This TCR beta chain is drawn from a study of blood T cell repertoires in COVID-19. In the study overall: Spain, Italy and the United States supplied samples that represented acute and convalescent COVID-19. Sample material is recorded as cDNA or gDNA derived from T cells, B-cell-depleted T cells, or PBMCs.

Original analysis: For nucleated cells, counts were estimated from reference gene primer amplification. The repertoire was sequenced with immunoSEQ multiplex PCR; TCRdb's copy has only in-frame clones and lacks some. V and J calls and clone size follow that table, whereas D and trimming were derived from the DNA. The table records over 200,000 clones, around 78% of them present only once. The V segment lost 6 bases and the J segment 1 base; nucleotides outside the gene matches: 10. The germline V gene encodes CDR1 SGHVS and CDR2 FNYEAQ. The CDR3 runs to 16 residues. The sequence came from a woman between 70 and 85 years old with active or convalescent COVID-19. The gene calls are TRBV7-6 and TRBJ1-1; 8 nucleotides match TRBD1. Specimen: peripheral blood. The CDR3 protein is CASSQTWGTGNTEAFF. CDR3 nucleotides: TGTGCCAGCAGTCAAACGTGGGGGACAGGGAACACTGAAGCTTTCTTT. The entire variable domain, with the rest obtained from reference TRBV7-6 and TRBJ1-1, is as follows: GAGVSQSPRYKVTKRGQDVALRCDPISGHVSLYWYRQALGQGPEFLTYFNYEAQQDKSGLPNDRFSAERPEGSISTLTIQRTEQRDSAMYRCASSQTWGTGNTEAFFGQGTRLTVV.